The 21 T cell receptor beta chains presented below share a single source sample, sequenced in a study of cytomegalovirus exposure and HLA in healthy donors. The PCR had 60 Vbeta and 13 Jbeta primers. Profiled with immunoSEQ multiplex PCR; TCRdb holds only in-frame clones, not every one. The sample gives some 110,000 clones, more than 60% of which show up once; approximately 5.1% is in the top ten. Source material: PBMCs. The receptor set was obtained from a male donor in good health and CMV-seronegative.

The chain uses TRBV27 and TRBJ2-7; 7 nucleotides line up with TRBD2. The CDR3 is made up of 15 amino acids. CDR1 is MNHEY, CDR2 SMNVEV, per germline (reference sequence). Trimming cost V 6 bases and J 0 bases; bases outside gene matches: 8. The CDR3 loop is CASRETSPSSYEQYF. As DNA, the CDR3 is TGTGCCAGCAGGGAGACTAGCCCGAGCTCCTACGAGCAGTACTTC.

The chain uses TRBV7-3 and TRBJ1-1, with D tentatively TRBD1 (6 bases). V was shortened by 2 bases and J by 10 bases, with 14 bases between the two germline ends. This CDR3 region has 13 residues. Germline assignment: CDR1 SGHTA and CDR2 FQGTGA. The CDR3 sequence is CASSLSPDRPAFF. The CDR3 DNA is TGTGCCAGCAGCTTATCCCCCGACAGGCCAGCTTTCTTT.

The chain combines TRBV18 with TRBJ1-5, with TRBD1 matching over 7 bases. The CDR3 covers 15 residues. Germline V lookup: CDR1 KGHSH, CDR2 LQKENI. Trimming at V came to 5 bases and at J to 0 bases, leaving 4 bases not matched to a gene. The CDR3 nucleotides are TGTGCCAGCTCATTAGGGACAGCTAGCAATCAGCCCCAGCATTTT. It specifies CASSLGTASNQPQHF.

The chain employs TRBV28 and TRBJ2-5; a weak D match, TRBD1 (6 bases). Judging by the DNA end, TRBJ2-7 fits better; the J call may be wrong. The germline V gene has CDR1 MDHEN and CDR2 SYDVKM. This CDR3 is built from 12 residues. The CDR3 reads CASSGQLYEQYF. For the CDR3, the DNA is TGTGCCAGCAGTGGACAGCTGTACGAGCAGTACTTC.

V gene TRBV5-4 combines with J gene TRBJ2-7; D remains ambiguous. The germline V gene has CDR1 SGHNT and CDR2 YYREEE (reference sequence). V lost 2 bases, J lost 2 bases, and 5 bases lay in between. The CDR3 has 12 residues. CDR3 DNA: TGTGCCAGCAGCTTAACACCCTACGAGCAGTACTTC. This sequence encodes CASSLTPYEQYF.

The rearrangement joins TRBV10-3 to TRBJ2-5; 8 nucleotides match TRBD1. Germline V gene lookup returns CDR1 ENHRY and CDR2 SYGVKD. V lost 6 bases and J lost 3; bases outside the gene matches: 0. The CDR3 contains 12 residues. The CDR3, as DNA: TGTGCCATCAGGGACAGGGAAGAGACCCAGTACTTC. Amino acids: CAIRDREETQYF.

V and J are TRBV12-5 and TRBJ2-3; weak D call: TRBD1 (6 bases). The CDR3 runs 17 residues. The ends were cut back, 1 base at V and 5 bases at J, with 19 bases in the middle. Germline CDR1 LGHNT, CDR2 FRNRAP. CDR3 sequence: CASGLGWGRLIQDTQYF. DNA of the CDR3: TGTGCTAGTGGTTTGGGTTGGGGGCGCCTAATCCAAGATACGCAGTATTTT.

V gene TRBV14 combines with J gene TRBJ2-3; 9 bases map to TRBD2. Germline trimming cut 4 bases from V and 3 bases from J; bases unmatched to any gene: 2. The CDR3 is 14 residues long. Germline CDR1 and CDR2: SGHDN and FVKESK. The CDR3 DNA is TGTGCCAGCAGCCGTAGCGGGAGTACAGATACGCAGTATTTT. Its translation: CASSRSGSTDTQYF.

CDR3 amino acids: CASSRDWSYNEQFF. The CDR3 DNA is TGTGCCAGCAGCCGGGACTGGTCCTACAATGAGCAGTTCTTC. The gene calls are TRBV7-3 and TRBJ2-1; perhaps TRBD2 as D (6 bases). V gave up 5 bases and J gave up 1 base, with 9 bases separating them. This CDR3 region has 14 residues. Germline V gives CDR1 SGHTA, CDR2 FQGTGA.

This clone came up a few times. The V call is TRBV25-1, the J call TRBJ1-2; 8 positions match TRBD1. Germline assignment: CDR1 MGHDK and CDR2 SYGVNS. The V and J ends lost 5 bases and 4 bases, in that order; junction bases with no gene match: 12. The CDR3 length is 16 residues. CDR3 protein: CASSSADRALSYGYTF. DNA of the CDR3: TGTGCCAGCAGTTCGGCGGACAGGGCGCTCTCCTATGGCTACACCTTC.

This chain uses TRBV11-2 with TRBJ1-2; 9 bases map to TRBD1. The CDR3 is 15 residues long. With V trimmed by 2 bases and J by 7 bases, 8 bases remained unmatched. Germline values: CDR1 SGHAT, CDR2 FQNNGV. CDR3: CASSLNEGQGRGYTF. The CDR3 DNA follows: TGTGCCAGCAGCTTAAATGAGGGACAGGGTCGTGGCTACACCTTC.

The V call is TRBV7-6, the J call TRBJ2-7, with TRBD1 identical over 9 bases. The CDR3 length is 15 residues. Unmatched junction bases numbered 4, after V lost 4 bases and J lost 0 bases. Germline CDR1 SGHVS, CDR2 FNYEAQ. The CDR3 bases are TGTGCCAGCAGCTCCGGACAGGGGTTCTCCTACGAGCAGTACTTC. It yields the protein CASSSGQGFSYEQYF. Complete variable domain (other parts from reference TRBV7-6 and TRBJ2-7): GAGVSQSPRYKVTKRGQDVALRCDPISGHVSLYWYRQALGQGPEFLTYFNYEAQQDKSGLPNDRFSAERPEGSISTLTIQRTEQRDSAMYRCASSSGQGFSYEQYFGPGTRLTVT.

The V and J genes are TRBV5-1 and TRBJ1-3; TRBD1 is a possible D gene (5 bases). The length of the CDR3 is 14 residues. The V and J ends lost 0 bases and 4 bases respectively, with 8 bases between them. Germline V CDR1 and CDR2: SGHRS, YFSETQ. CDR3 nucleotides: TGCGCCAGCAGCTTGGTAGGGGTCGGAAACACCATATATTTT. Translating it yields CASSLVGVGNTIYF.

This chain connects TRBV7-9 to TRBJ2-7; 7 bases map to TRBD2. The V and J ends lost 7 bases and 6 bases, in that order; junction bases with no gene match: 15. The CDR3 covers 15 residues. The germline V gene encodes CDR1 SEHNR and CDR2 FQNEAQ (reference sequence). This chain's CDR3 is CASNPSRSGIPEQYF. CDR3 in DNA: TGTGCCAGCAATCCCAGTCGGAGCGGGATCCCCGAGCAGTACTTC.

As concerns this clone: One end of the junction varies from germline; a read error may be responsible. The chain is built from TRBV4-1 and TRBJ2-1, with 10 bases lining up with TRBD2. The CDR3 is 14 residues long. Germline lookup yields CDR1 MGHRA and CDR2 YSYEKL. In DNA, the CDR3 is TGTGCCAGCAGCCAAGGGAGCGGGAGGGATGAGCAGTTCTTC. Translation: CASSQGSGRDEQFF.

The CDR3 bases are TGTGCCAGCAGTGACTCGATTAGCTCGGTAAATGAGCAGTTCTTC. This gives the protein CASSDSISSVNEQFF. This chain uses TRBV6-4 with TRBJ2-1; D gene uncertain. V lost 0 bases to trimming and J lost 7 bases, with 13 bases between them. CDR3 length: 15 residues. Germline assignment: CDR1 MRHNA and CDR2 SNTAGT.

This clone was observed a few times. This chain links TRBV2 with TRBJ2-7; 11 nucleotides agree with TRBD1. The germline V gene encodes CDR1 SNHLY and CDR2 FYNNEI. The CDR3 totals 13 residues. V lost 4 bases, J lost 4 bases, and 0 bases stayed unmatched. DNA for the CDR3: TGTGCCAGCAGTGGGGACAGGGGGTACGAGCAGTACTTC. Translated, it gives CASSGDRGYEQYF.

This sequence joins TRBV6-6 and TRBJ2-1, with a possible D match to TRBD1 (5 bases). Germline CDR1 is MNHNY and CDR2 is SVGAGI (reference sequence). CDR3 size: 14 residues. Between the trimmed V and J ends, which lost 0 bases and 8 bases, there was a span of 11 bases. The CDR3 DNA reads as TGTGCCAGCAGTTACTCGGGGTGGGGCCATGAGCAGTTCTTC. Protein: CASSYSGWGHEQFF.

The rearrangement joins TRBV19 to TRBJ1-4, with TRBD1 identical over 7 bases. After removal of 4 bases from V and 7 bases from J, the junction contained 6 bases not matched to a gene. The V gene's germline CDR1 is LNHDA and CDR2 SQIVND (reference sequence). This CDR3 is built from 14 residues. This CDR3 is CASSRGTEVEKLFF. CDR3 in DNA: TGTGCCAGTAGTAGGGGGACAGAGGTTGAAAAACTGTTTTTT. Supplemented by reference TRBV19 and TRBJ1-4, the full variable domain reads DGGITQSPKYLFRKEGQNVTLSCEQNLNHDAMYWYRQDPGQGLRLIYYSQIVNDFQKGDIAEGYSVSREKKESFPLTVTSAQKNPTAFYLCASSRGTEVEKLFFGSGTQLSVL.

Only a few counts were recorded for this clone. The rearrangement joins TRBV5-4 to TRBJ2-1; maybe TRBD1 (7 bases). The CDR3 is 14 amino acids. The V end lost 4 bases, the J end lost 7 bases, and 15 bases lay between the germline ends. Per germline, CDR1 SGHNT and CDR2 YYREEE (reference sequence). In nucleotides, the CDR3 is TGTGCCAGCAGCCCACGACAGGGAGGTAATGAGCAGTTCTTC. Residues: CASSPRQGGNEQFF.

V and J are TRBV11-3 and TRBJ2-3, with 10 bases identical to TRBD1. The length of the CDR3 is 16 residues. V gave up 4 bases and J gave up 3 bases; unmatched junction bases: 7. Germline V gives CDR1 SGHNT, CDR2 YENEEA. The CDR3 DNA follows: TGTGCCAGCAGCTCACCCTGGACAGGGGGGACAGATACGCAGTATTTT. Protein: CASSSPWTGGTDTQYF.